This paragraph covers one T cell receptor beta chain sequence. Its antigen is as yet unknown. At one of its ends the junction is not consistent with the germline gene, which may arise from a read error. This entry comes from a study of blood T cells in healthy people across ages. Overall study context: Template switching retrieved approximately one barcoded beta molecule for each two T cells. The study, taken as a whole, reports: Underestimates were what the diversity estimates from one million T cells were considered to be.

For the second PCR, which ran for roughly 6 to 12 cycles, a sample-barcoded 5' primer and a J-beta primer mix were used. TCRdb itself ran the 5' RACE reads through MiXCR, one entry per CDR3 protein. Of some 1.5 million distinct CDR3 sequences in the sample, 28% were seen once. The CDR3 totals 16 residues. From germline, CDR1 is DFQATT and CDR2 SNEGSKA (reference sequence). The sequence was obtained from a woman aged 25-40 years in good health. The chain is built from TRBV20-1 and TRBJ2-1; TRBD2 matches 7 bases. Sequencing was performed on blood. The CDR3 here is CSARASGGSSYNERFF. CDR3 DNA: TGCAGTGCTAGAGCTTCCGGCGGGAGCTCCTACAATGAGCGGTTCTTC.